The clone carrying this T cell receptor (beta chain) was found many times. The data stem from a study of regulatory T cells in long-lasting Graves disease. V lost 0 bases, J lost 0 bases, and 1 base stayed unmatched. CDR3 length equals 15 residues. Germline V gives CDR1 MDHEN, CDR2 SYDVKM. Time point described: persistent/refractory GD, antithyroid drugs over 5 years with positive TRAb. Extracted RNA from PBMCs served as the source of the TCR library. Arm-PCR of CDR3 regions with iRepertoire HTBI primers generated TCR beta libraries. Via MiXCR, TCRdb re-called the multiplex PCR reads, giving one row per CDR3 protein. Among 400,000 to 500,000 distinct CDR3 sequences listed, roughly 20% were seen once.

The chain uses TRBV28 and TRBJ2-7; 8 bases match TRBD2. Specimen: peripheral blood mononuclear cells (PBMCs), collected when the disease was refractory, from a patient treated with antithyroid drugs. This receptor was obtained from a female donor with Graves disease. CDR3 residues: CASSLWGTSSYEQYF. The CDR3 DNA reads TGTGCCAGCAGTTTATGGGGGACTAGCTCCTACGAGCAGTACTTC.